These 12 T cell receptor beta chains were all obtained from the same sample, sequenced in a study of CD8 T cells in ankylosing spondylitis. TCRdb re-derived calls from the 5' RACE reads in MiXCR, one entry per CDR3 protein. Here the sample spans 150,000 to 200,000 distinct CDR3 sequences, roughly 30% being singletons. Sequencing was performed on synovial fluid, either unsorted or a sorted T cell fraction (not recorded which). These TCRs come from a male donor with ankylosing spondylitis.

This sequence joins TRBV28 and TRBJ2-7; no firm D call. Trimming removed 2 bases at V and 3 bases at J, with 5 bases between. The CDR3 has 12 amino acids. From germline, CDR1 is MDHEN and CDR2 SYDVKM. This CDR3 is CASSLRLYEQYF. In nucleotides, the CDR3 is TGTGCCAGCAGTTTACGGCTCTACGAGCAGTACTTC.

Details on this clonotype: At one boundary the junction diverges from the germline segment, which might be a read error. The J gene is TRBJ2-5, the V gene TRBV20-1, with 10 bases matching TRBD1. The CDR3 contains 17 residues. From germline, CDR1 is DFQATT and CDR2 SNEGSKA (reference sequence). CDR3 sequence reads: CCARDLVGTGVQETQYF. In nucleotides, the CDR3 is TGCTGTGCTAGAGATCTCGTGGGGACAGGGGTCCAAGAGACCCAGTACTTC.

This clonotype was found a few times. The chain carries TRBV20-1 and TRBJ2-1; 9 nucleotides agree with TRBD2. Trimming took 2 bases from V and 9 from J; bases not matched to a gene: 5. The CDR3 loop spans 13 amino acids. The germline CDR1 and CDR2 sequences are DFQATT and SNEGSKA (reference sequence). CDR3 region: CSARLAGLVEQFF. CDR3 sequence (DNA): TGCAGTGCTAGACTAGCGGGACTAGTTGAGCAGTTCTTC.

The chain joins TRBV10-3 to TRBJ1-2, with TRBD1 as a possible D gene (5 bases). Germline CDR1 ENHRY, CDR2 SYGVKD. V shed 0 bases and J shed 6 bases, with 11 bases lying between them. The CDR3 is 14 amino acids. The CDR3: CAISESGWGDGYTF. DNA of the CDR3: TGTGCCATCAGTGAGTCGGGTTGGGGCGATGGCTACACCTTC.

This clonotype has a count of ten or more. J is TRBJ2-3 and V is TRBV12-3 or TRBV12-4, with 12 bases lining up with TRBD2. Trimming at V came to 5 bases and at J to 1 base, leaving 4 bases not matched to a gene. This CDR3 region has 16 residues. The CDR3 here is CASSPRTSGGTDTQYF. CDR3 DNA: TGTGCCAGCAGTCCGCGGACTAGCGGGGGCACAGATACGCAGTATTTT.

This chain connects TRBV15 to TRBJ2-5; D is uncertain. The V end lost 1 base, the J end lost 1 base, and 13 bases lay between the germline ends. Germline CDR1 and CDR2: LNHNV and YYDKDF (reference sequence). The CDR3 spans 16 residues. The CDR3 here is CATSRVGFGPQETQYF. The CDR3 region has the DNA TGTGCCACCAGCAGAGTTGGGTTTGGCCCCCAAGAGACCCAGTACTTC.

The chain is built from TRBV30 and TRBJ2-1, with TRBD2 matching over 10 bases. The CDR3 length is 16 residues. Trimming took 4 bases from V and 9 from J; bases not matched to a gene: 15. Germline-derived CDR1 and CDR2 are GTSNPN and SVGIG (reference sequence). The CDR3 nucleotides read TGTGCCTGGATCCTTAAGCGGGGGGGCAGGTCTATTGAGCAGTTCTTC. Protein product: CAWILKRGGRSIEQFF.

This clonotype was found many times. The rearrangement joins TRBV21-1 to TRBJ2-7; the table names TRBD1, a call not compared with the DNA. TRBV21-1 constitutes a pseudogene. This CDR3 contains 14 residues. CDR3 in amino acids: CASSRGTGDPEQYF. The CDR3 bases are TGTGCCAGCAGTCGGGGGACAGGGGATCCCGAGCAGTACTTC.

The genes are TRBV6-2 or TRBV6-3 and TRBJ1-1, with TRBD1 matching over 10 bases. V lost 3 bases to trimming and J lost 6 bases; unmatched junction nucleotides: 10. The CDR3 is made up of 16 amino acids. In germline, CDR1 is MNHEY, CDR2 SVGEGT. The DNA of the CDR3 is TGTGCCAGCAGTTATTTACCGGGACAGGGGAGTTCTGAAGCTTTCTTT. It translates to CASSYLPGQGSSEAFF.

This clonotype appeared a few times. This rearrangement joins TRBV19 to TRBJ1-1; D remains ambiguous. With 5 bases removed from V and 1 base from J, the gap between germline ends came to 8 bases. CDR3 length: 13 amino acids. Germline V lookup: CDR1 LNHDA, CDR2 SQIVND (reference sequence). CDR3 bases: TGTGCCAGTAGTGCCCACAGGAACACTGAAGCTTTCTTT. Translation gives CASSAHRNTEAFF.

The J gene is TRBJ1-6, the V gene TRBV6-6; D not resolved. The V gene lost 6 bases and the J gene lost 4 bases, with 7 bases spanning the gap. This CDR3 region has 13 residues. The germline V gene encodes CDR1 MNHNY and CDR2 SVGAGI (reference sequence). This chain's CDR3 is CASSHSYNSPLHF. In DNA, the CDR3 is TGTGCCAGCAGCCACTCTTATAATTCACCCCTCCACTTT.

This clonotype was seen a handful of times. The rearrangement links TRBV29-1 to TRBJ2-5; a possible D gene is TRBD2 (6 bases). The CDR3 contains 14 residues. Germline CDR1 and CDR2: SQVTM and ANQGSEA. V lost 6 bases and J lost 3, with 17 bases in between. As DNA, the CDR3 is TGCAGCGTGGGCTTTCTAGGAGGGGAAGAGACCCAGTACTTC. It encodes CSVGFLGGEETQYF.